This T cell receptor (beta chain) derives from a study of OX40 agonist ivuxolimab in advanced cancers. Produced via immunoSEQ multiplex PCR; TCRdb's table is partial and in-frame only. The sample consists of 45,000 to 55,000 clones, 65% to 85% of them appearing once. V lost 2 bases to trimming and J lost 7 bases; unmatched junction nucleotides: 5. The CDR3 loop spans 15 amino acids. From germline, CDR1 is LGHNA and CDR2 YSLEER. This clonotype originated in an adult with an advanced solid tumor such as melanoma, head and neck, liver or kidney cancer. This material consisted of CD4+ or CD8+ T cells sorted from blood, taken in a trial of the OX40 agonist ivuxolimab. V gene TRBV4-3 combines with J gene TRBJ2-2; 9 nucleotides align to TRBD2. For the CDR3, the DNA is TGCGCCAGCAGCCAATCTAGCGGGATTATCGGGGAGCTGTTTTTT. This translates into CASSQSSGIIGELFF.